This record concerns one T cell receptor beta chain sequence. Its antigen remains unknown. CDR3 length: 14 residues. CDR1 is MNHNY and CDR2 is SVGAGI in the germline V gene (reference sequence). Sequencing used immunoSEQ multiplex PCR; TCRdb keeps in-frame clones, though not all of them. The sample has about 64,000 clones; around 93% are singletons. This record belongs to a study of OX40 agonist ivuxolimab in advanced cancers. General study findings and limits: Antigen specificity remained undetermined for the expanded peripheral T cells.

The sequence was collected from an adult with an advanced solid tumor such as melanoma, head and neck, liver or kidney cancer. V gene TRBV6-6 combines with J gene TRBJ2-5, with 11 bases fitting TRBD1. The end of the DNA aligns better with TRBJ2-7, so the J call may be wrong. The material was CD4+ or CD8+ T cells sorted from blood, obtained in a trial of the OX40 agonist ivuxolimab. CDR3 bases: TGTGCCAGCAGGGGACAGGGGGGATCCTACGAGCAGTACTTC. It specifies CASRGQGGSYEQYF.